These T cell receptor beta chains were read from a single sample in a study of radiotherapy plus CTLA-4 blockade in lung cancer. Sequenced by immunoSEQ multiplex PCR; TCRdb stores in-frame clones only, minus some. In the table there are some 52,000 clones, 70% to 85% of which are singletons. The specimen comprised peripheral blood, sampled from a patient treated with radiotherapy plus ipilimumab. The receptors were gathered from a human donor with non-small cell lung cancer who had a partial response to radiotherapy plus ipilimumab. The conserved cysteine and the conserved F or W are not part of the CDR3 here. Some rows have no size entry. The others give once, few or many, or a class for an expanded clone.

CDR3aa: ASSTTAGGEPYGYT
len: 14
abundance: once
j_gene: TRBJ1-2
v_gene: TRBV27

CDR3aa: ASSLGTEFYEQY
len: 12
abundance: NA
j_gene: TRBJ2-7
v_gene: TRBV28

CDR3aa: ASSWDSAYNEQF
len: 12
abundance: NA
j_gene: TRBJ2-1
v_gene: TRBV6-5

CDR3aa: ASTLFGGGTDEQF
len: 13
abundance: NA
j_gene: TRBJ2-1
v_gene: TRBV5-8

CDR3aa: ASRRAGTDTQY
len: 11
abundance: NA
j_gene: TRBJ2-3
v_gene: TRBV19

CDR3aa: ASSILWGCKGDTQY
len: 14
abundance: NA
j_gene: TRBJ2-3
v_gene: TRBV21-1

CDR3aa: ASSVLASSGNTIY
len: 13
abundance: NA
j_gene: TRBJ1-3
v_gene: TRBV9

CDR3aa: ASSLFQDRAIQETQY
len: 15
abundance: NA
j_gene: TRBJ2-5
v_gene: TRBV28

CDR3aa: ASSGDMTYEQY
len: 11
abundance: once
j_gene: TRBJ2-7
v_gene: TRBV18

CDR3aa: ASSQSLGRGNRGYT
len: 14
abundance: NA
j_gene: TRBJ1-2
v_gene: TRBV14

CDR3aa: ASSLALAGFQPQH
len: 13
abundance: NA
j_gene: TRBJ1-5
v_gene: TRBV7-2

CDR3aa: ATSRAGTGYYEQY
len: 13
abundance: once
j_gene: TRBJ2-7
v_gene: TRBV15

CDR3aa: ASSQVSVRELF
len: 11
abundance: NA
j_gene: TRBJ1-4
v_gene: TRBV4-1

CDR3aa: ASGPPTSGDNEQF
len: 13
abundance: NA
j_gene: TRBJ2-1
v_gene: TRBV12-5

CDR3aa: ASSLKGTEQY
len: 10
abundance: NA
j_gene: TRBJ2-7
v_gene: TRBV6-5

CDR3aa: ASSSGQGNQPQH
len: 12
abundance: NA
j_gene: TRBJ1-5
v_gene: TRBV28

CDR3aa: ASSLGELSYEQY
len: 12
abundance: NA
j_gene: TRBJ2-7
v_gene: TRBV5-4

CDR3aa: ASSLGLTGDSYEQY
len: 14
abundance: NA
j_gene: TRBJ2-7
v_gene: TRBV7-9

CDR3aa: ASSLEAQGAHEQY
len: 13
abundance: NA
j_gene: TRBJ2-7
v_gene: TRBV28

CDR3aa: ASSGLAGVTNTGELF
len: 15
abundance: NA
j_gene: TRBJ2-2
v_gene: TRBV27

CDR3aa: ASSPDRGAYNEQF
len: 13
abundance: NA
j_gene: TRBJ2-1
v_gene: TRBV27

CDR3aa: ASSVRGQGLTGELF
len: 14
abundance: NA
j_gene: TRBJ2-2
v_gene: TRBV2

CDR3aa: ASSSLDTEAF
len: 10
abundance: NA
j_gene: TRBJ1-1
v_gene: TRBV5-4

CDR3aa: ASSPGTDTQY
len: 10
abundance: NA
j_gene: TRBJ2-3
v_gene: TRBV5-6

CDR3aa: ASSIGLSTNTGELF
len: 14
abundance: NA
j_gene: TRBJ2-2
v_gene: TRBV19